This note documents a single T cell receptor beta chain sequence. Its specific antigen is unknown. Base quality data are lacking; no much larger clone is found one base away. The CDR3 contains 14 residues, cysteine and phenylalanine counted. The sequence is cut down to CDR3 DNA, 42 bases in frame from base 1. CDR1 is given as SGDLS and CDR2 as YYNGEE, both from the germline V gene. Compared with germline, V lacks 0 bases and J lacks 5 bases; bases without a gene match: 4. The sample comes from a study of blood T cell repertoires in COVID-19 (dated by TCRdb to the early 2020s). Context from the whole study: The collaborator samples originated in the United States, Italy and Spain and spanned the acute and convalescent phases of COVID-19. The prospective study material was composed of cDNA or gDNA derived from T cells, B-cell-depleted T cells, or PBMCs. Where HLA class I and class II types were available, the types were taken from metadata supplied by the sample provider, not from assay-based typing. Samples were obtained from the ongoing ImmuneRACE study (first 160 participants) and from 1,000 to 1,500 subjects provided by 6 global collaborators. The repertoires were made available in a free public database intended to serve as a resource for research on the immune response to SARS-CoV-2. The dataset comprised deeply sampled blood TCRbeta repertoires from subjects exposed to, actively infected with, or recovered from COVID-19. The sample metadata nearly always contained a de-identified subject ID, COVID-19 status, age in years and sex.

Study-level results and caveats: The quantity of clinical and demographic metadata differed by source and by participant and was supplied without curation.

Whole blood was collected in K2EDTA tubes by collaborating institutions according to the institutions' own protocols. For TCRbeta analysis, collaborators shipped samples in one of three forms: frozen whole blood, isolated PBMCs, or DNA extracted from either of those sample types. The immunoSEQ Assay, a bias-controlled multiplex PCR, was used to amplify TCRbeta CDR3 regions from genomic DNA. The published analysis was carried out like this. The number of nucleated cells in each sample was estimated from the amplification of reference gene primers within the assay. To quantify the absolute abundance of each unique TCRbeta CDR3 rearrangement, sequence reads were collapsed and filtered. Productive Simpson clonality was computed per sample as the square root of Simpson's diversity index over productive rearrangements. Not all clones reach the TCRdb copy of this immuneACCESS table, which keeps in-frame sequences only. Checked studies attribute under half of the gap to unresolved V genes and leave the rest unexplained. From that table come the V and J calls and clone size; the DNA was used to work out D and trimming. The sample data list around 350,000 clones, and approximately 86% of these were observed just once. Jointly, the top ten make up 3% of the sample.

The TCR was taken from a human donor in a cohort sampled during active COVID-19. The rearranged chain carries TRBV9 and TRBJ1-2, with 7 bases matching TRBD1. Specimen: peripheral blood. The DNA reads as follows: TGTGCCAGCAGCGTAGGGACAGGAGAGTATGGCTACACCTTC. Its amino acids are CASSVGTGEYGYTF. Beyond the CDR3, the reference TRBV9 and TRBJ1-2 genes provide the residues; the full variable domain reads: DSGVTQTPKHLITATGQRVTLRCSPRSGDLSVYWYQQSLDQGLQFLIQYYNGEERAKGNILERFSAQQFPDLHSELNLSSLELGDSALYFCASSVGTGEYGYTFGSGTRLTVV.